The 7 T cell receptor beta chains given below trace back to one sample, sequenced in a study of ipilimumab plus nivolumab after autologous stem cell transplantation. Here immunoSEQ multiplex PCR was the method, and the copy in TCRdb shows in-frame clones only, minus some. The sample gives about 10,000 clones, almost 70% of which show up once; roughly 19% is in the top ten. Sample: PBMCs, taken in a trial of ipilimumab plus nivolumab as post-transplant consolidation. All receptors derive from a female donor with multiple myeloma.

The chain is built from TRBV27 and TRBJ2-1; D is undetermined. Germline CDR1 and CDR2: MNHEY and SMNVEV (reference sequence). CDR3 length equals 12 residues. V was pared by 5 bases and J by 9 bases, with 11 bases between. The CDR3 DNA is TGTGCCAGCAGTCTCCCCTCCGGTGAGCAGTTCTTC. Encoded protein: CASSLPSGEQFF.

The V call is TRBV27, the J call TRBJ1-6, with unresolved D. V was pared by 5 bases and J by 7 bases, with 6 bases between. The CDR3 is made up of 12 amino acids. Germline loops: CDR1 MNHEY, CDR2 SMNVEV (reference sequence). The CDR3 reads CASSPPNSPLHF. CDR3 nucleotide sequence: TGTGCCAGCAGTCCTCCAAATTCACCCCTCCACTTT.

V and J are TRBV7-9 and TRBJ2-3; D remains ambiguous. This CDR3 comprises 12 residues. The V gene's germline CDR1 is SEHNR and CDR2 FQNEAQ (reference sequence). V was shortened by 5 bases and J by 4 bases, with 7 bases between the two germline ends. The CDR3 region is CASSQVPDTQYF. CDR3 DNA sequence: TGTGCCAGCAGCCAGGTACCAGATACGCAGTATTTT.

This chain's CDR3 is CASRGISGANVLTF. The CDR3 nucleotides read TGTGCCAGCAGAGGCATCTCTGGGGCCAACGTCCTGACTTTC. The chain has TRBV6-5 and TRBJ2-6; D ambiguous. The CDR3 is 14 residues long. In germline, CDR1 is MNHEY, CDR2 SVGAGI. The V end was cut by 6 bases, the J end by 0 bases, with 6 bases between.

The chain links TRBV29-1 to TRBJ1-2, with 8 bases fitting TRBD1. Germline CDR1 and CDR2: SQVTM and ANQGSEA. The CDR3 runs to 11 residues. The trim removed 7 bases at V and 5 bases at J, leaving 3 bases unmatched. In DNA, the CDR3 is TGCAGCGCCGACAGGGGTTATGGCTACACCTTC. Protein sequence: CSADRGYGYTF.

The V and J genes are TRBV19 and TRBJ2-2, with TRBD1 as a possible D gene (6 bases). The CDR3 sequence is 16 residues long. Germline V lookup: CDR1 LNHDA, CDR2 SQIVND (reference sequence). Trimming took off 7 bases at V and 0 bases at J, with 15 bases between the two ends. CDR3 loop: CASTVWDIANTGELFF. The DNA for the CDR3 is TGTGCCAGTACGGTTTGGGACATCGCGAACACCGGGGAGCTGTTTTTT.

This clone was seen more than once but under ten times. DNA of the CDR3: TGCGCCAGCAGCCAAAATCCGGGACAATACTCCACAGATACGCAGTATTTT. This gives the protein CASSQNPGQYSTDTQYF. The chain couples TRBV4-1 to TRBJ2-3, with a tentative D call TRBD1 (6 bases). V gave up 2 bases and J gave up 2 bases, with 17 bases separating them. In germline, CDR1 is MGHRA, CDR2 YSYEKL. This CDR3 has 17 residues.